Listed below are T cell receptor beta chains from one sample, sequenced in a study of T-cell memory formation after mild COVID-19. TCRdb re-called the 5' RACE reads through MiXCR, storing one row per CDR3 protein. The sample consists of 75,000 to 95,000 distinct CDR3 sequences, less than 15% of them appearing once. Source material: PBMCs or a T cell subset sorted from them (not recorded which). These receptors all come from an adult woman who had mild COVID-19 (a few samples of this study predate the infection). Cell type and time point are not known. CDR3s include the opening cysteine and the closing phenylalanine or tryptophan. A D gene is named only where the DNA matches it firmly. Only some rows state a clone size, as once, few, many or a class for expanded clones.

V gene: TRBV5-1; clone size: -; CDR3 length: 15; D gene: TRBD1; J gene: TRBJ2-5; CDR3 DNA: TGCGCCAGCAGCCCCGGACAGGCGGGTTACGAGACCCAGTACTTC; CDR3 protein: CASSPGQAGYETQYF
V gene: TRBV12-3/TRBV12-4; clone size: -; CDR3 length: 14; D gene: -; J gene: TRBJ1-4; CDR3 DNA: TGTGCCAGCAGCCGGACAGACCTGAATGAAAAACTGTTTTTT; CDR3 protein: CASSRTDLNEKLFF
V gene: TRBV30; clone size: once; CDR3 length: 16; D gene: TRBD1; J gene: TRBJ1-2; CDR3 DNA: TGTGCCTGGAGTTCCCTGGGACAGGGGTATGTCTATGGCTACACCTTC; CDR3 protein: CAWSSLGQGYVYGYTF
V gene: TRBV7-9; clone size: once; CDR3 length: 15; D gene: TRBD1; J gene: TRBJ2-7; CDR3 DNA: TGTGCCAGCAGCCCCAGGACAGGGGGCCCCTACGAGCAGTACTTC; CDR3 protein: CASSPRTGGPYEQYF
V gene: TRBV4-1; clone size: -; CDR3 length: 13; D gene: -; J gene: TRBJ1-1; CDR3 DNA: TGCGCCAGCAGCCATGTACAGGGCACTGAAGCTTTCTTT; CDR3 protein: CASSHVQGTEAFF
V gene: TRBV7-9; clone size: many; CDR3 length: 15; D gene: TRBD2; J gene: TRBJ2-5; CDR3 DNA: TGTGCCAGCAGCCACGGACTAGCGGGAGGAGAGACCCAGTACTTC; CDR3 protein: CASSHGLAGGETQYF
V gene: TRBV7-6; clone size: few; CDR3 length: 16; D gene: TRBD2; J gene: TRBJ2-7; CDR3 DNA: TGTGCCAGCAGCTTAAATCCTAGCGGAGGCCCCTACGAGCAGTACTTC; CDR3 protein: CASSLNPSGGPYEQYF
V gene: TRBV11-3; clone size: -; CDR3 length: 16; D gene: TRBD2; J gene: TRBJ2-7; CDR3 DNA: TGTGCCAGCAGCCAGAGACTAGCGGGAGTCTCCTACGAGCAGTACTTC; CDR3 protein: CASSQRLAGVSYEQYF
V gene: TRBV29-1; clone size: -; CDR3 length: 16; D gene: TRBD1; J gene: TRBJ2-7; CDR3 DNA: TGCAGCGTTGAAGATACCGGGACAGGGCGGCCCTACGAGCAGTACTTC; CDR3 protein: CSVEDTGTGRPYEQYF
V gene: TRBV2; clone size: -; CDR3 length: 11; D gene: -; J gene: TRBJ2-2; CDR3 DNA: TGTGCCAGCAAGGGTATCGGGGAGCTGTTTTTT; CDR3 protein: CASKGIGELFF
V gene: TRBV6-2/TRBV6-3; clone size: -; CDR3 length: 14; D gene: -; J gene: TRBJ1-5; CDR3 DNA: TGTGCCAGCAGTTACTCGCATTTTGATCAGCCCCAGCATTTT; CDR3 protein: CASSYSHFDQPQHF
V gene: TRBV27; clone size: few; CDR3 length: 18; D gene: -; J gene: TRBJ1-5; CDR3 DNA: TGTGCCAGCAGTCCTCGGATCACCACAGGGATAAGCGGTCAGCCCCAGCATTTT; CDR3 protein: CASSPRITTGISGQPQHF
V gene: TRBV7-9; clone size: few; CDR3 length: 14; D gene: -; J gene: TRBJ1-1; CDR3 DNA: TGTGCCAGCAGCTCGGGGGTCATGAACACTGAAGCTTTCTTT; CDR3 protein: CASSSGVMNTEAFF
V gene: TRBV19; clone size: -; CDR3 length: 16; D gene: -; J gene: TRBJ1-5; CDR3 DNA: TGTGCCAGTACTCCCGCAGGGGCCGAAAGCAATCAGCCCCAGCATTTT; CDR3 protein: CASTPAGAESNQPQHF
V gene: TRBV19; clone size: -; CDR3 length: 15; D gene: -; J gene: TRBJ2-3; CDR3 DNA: TGTGCCAGTAGTATAGATAAATTGGGCTTCATTACGCAGTATTTT; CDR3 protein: CASSIDKLGFITQYF
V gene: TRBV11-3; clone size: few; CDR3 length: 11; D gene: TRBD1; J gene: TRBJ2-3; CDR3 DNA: TGTGCCAGCGGCTTGGACAGGGTCAGGGATTTT; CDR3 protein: CASGLDRVRDF
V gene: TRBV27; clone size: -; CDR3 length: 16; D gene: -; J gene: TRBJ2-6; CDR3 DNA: TGTGCCAGCAGTTTATCGGAAGCCTCTGGGGCCAACGTCCTGACTTTC; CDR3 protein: CASSLSEASGANVLTF